The T cell receptor beta chain described here comes from a study of Ad26.COV2.S vaccination and SARS-CoV-2 variants. Study information: Donor allocation was to the COV1001 Ad26.COV2.S trial arm.

Using immunoSEQ multiplex PCR, the repertoire was profiled, and TCRdb retains in-frame clones only, with some absent. The sample has more than 400,000 clones; about 90% are singletons. The CDR3 has 12 residues. From germline, CDR1 is SEHNR and CDR2 FQNEAQ (reference sequence). With 6 bases removed from V and 1 base from J, the gap between germline ends came to 6 bases. Noted treatment: some 19 received Ad26.COV2.S at low or high dose, single or two shots; five or six received placebo; per-sample allocation not given. The investigators took samples on day 63 after the first vaccine or placebo injection.

The origin of this receptor is a person aged 18 to 59 who received the Ad26.COV2.S COVID-19 vaccine or a placebo. The material was peripheral blood, obtained in a trial of Ad26.COV2.S vaccine versus placebo. V and J are TRBV7-9 and TRBJ1-1; a possible D gene is TRBD1 (5 bases). CDR3 bases: TGTGCCAGCAGGACAGCGAACACTGAAGCTTTCTTT. Translated, it gives CASRTANTEAFF.